The 5 T cell receptor beta chains listed next were all sequenced from one sample in a study of blood T cell repertoires in COVID-19. Here immunoSEQ multiplex PCR was the method, and the copy in TCRdb shows in-frame clones only, minus some. The sample lists about 670,000 clones, 80% to 90% occurring once. Input material: peripheral blood. These receptors were obtained from a woman younger than 35 with acute or convalescent COVID-19.

This clone was seen a single time. This chain uses TRBV7-2 with TRBJ2-7, with D maybe TRBD2 (6 bases). The V end was cut by 8 bases, the J end by 3 bases, with 20 bases between. CDR1 and CDR2 (germline): SGHTA, FQGNSA. The length of the CDR3 is 15 residues. CDR3 loop: CASWLPGRGDYEQYF. DNA of the CDR3: TGTGCCAGCTGGCTCCCCGGGCGGGGCGACTACGAGCAGTACTTC.

The chain is built from TRBV27 and TRBJ2-6; D might be TRBD1 (6 bases). This CDR3 is 15 amino acids long. Germline CDR1 and CDR2: MNHEY and SMNVEV (reference sequence). Trimming removed 3 bases from V and 8 bases from J, with 14 bases in between. This CDR3 is CASSFGDIGPNVLTF. The CDR3 coding sequence is TGTGCCAGCAGTTTCGGGGACATAGGCCCCAACGTCCTGACTTTC.

This clone was counted a single time. The genes are TRBV4-1 and TRBJ1-1; D call uncertain. CDR1 MGHRA and CDR2 YSYEKL come from the germline V gene. Trimming shortened V by 2 bases and J by 2 bases, and 9 bases separated the two germline ends. CDR3 length: 14 residues. The CDR3 DNA is TGCGCCAGCAGCCAAATTCAGATAAACACTGAAGCTTTCTTT. Encoded protein: CASSQIQINTEAFF.

As DNA, the CDR3 is TGTGCCTGGAGTGCCGAGGTTAATTCACCCCTCCACTTT. Encoded protein: CAWSAEVNSPLHF. The chain carries TRBV30 and TRBJ1-6; D is uncertain. The germline V and J ends were trimmed by 1 base and 6 bases, with 7 bases remaining between them. The CDR3 is 13 amino acids. The germline V gene has CDR1 GTSNPN and CDR2 SVGIG (reference sequence).

The V gene is TRBV10-3, the J gene TRBJ1-2, with 7 bases matching TRBD1. The CDR3 runs 14 residues. With V trimmed by 10 bases and J by 2 bases, 10 bases remained unmatched. CDR1 and CDR2 from the germline V gene are ENHRY and SYGVKD. The CDR3 sequence is CATGQENSNYGYTF. Written as DNA, the CDR3 is TGTGCCACAGGACAGGAGAACTCGAACTATGGCTACACCTTC.